This T cell receptor beta chain was sequenced during a study of shared clonotypes between healthy human individuals (dated by TCRdb to the early 2020s). About the study as a whole: The cohort included a few men and two women between 18 and 49 years of age. Per donor, leukapheresis produced somewhere between about 0.94 and 8.9 billion PBMCs. For each donor, CD4 naive and CD4 memory were each given three plates, CD8 naive was given two plates, and CD8 memory was given one plate. The study deeply sequenced blood TCR repertoires of several healthy adults to estimate repertoire size and the extent of clonotype sharing between individuals. Libraries were prepared and TCR repertoires were sequenced by different laboratories using diverse techniques, in order to increase sequencing depth and limit assay-specific biases.

Of note for this clone: The antigen it recognizes is unknown. Base qualities are missing; no much larger clone stands one base away.

Healthy HIV-negative adults with no recently reported acute infections or vaccinations were included as donors. Only Caucasian adults living in Nashville, Tennessee, USA were represented among the donors. CD4+ T cells were enriched through magnetic negative selection, after which naive cells were positively selected on CD45RA and the remaining negative fraction served as the memory subset. Blood was collected by leukapheresis, and PBMCs were isolated by Ficoll-Histopaque density gradient centrifugation and then cryopreserved in liquid nitrogen vapor phase. Analytical flow cytometry was used to check the purity and quantity of every magnetically sorted T cell population. Genomic DNA was isolated from every sorted fraction and measured by UV absorbance on a Nanodrop 2000c. General conclusions and limits of the study: Sharing across four donors was observed for around 5% of naive CD4, less than 4% of naive CD8, roughly 2.4% of memory CD4, and around 0.44% of memory CD8 clonotypes. Incomplete sequencing was indicated by rarefaction of sorted-subset datasets, despite the large sequencing depth. Sampling was limited to blood, and TCR repertoires in tissue likely differ from TCR repertoires in blood. Estimated clonotype richness was generally larger for naive than for memory subsets. Pairwise subsampling indicated that sequencing depth was expected to affect the degree of clonotype sharing among donors. Compared with non-shared clonotypes, clonotypes shared by all four sorted-subset donors had higher generation probabilities. The small number of donors limited the genetic and exposure-history diversity represented.

TCR CDR3 regions were amplified from genomic DNA by multiplex PCR using the deep immunoSEQ assay. Extracted genomic DNA from each cell subset was distributed evenly across all wells of several immunoSEQ 96-well plates, and each plate was treated as a replicate. For sorted subsets, approximately 190 ng of genomic DNA, equivalent to some 30,000 T cell genomes, went into each replicate PCR. Purified libraries were quantified with a Qubit 3.0 fluorometer, sized on a Bioanalyzer 2100, and re-quantified with the KAPA Library Quantification kit. Every immunoSEQ 96-well plate was sequenced on a separate single-read 150-cycle Illumina NextSeq 550 flow cell. Under the source paper's analysis protocol: The immunoSEQ output contained only junctional sequences without quality scores, so filtering could not match that applied to full-length reads. To assign V/J genes and CDR3, sequences were annotated against IMGT germline references using PyIR, a Python wrapper for IgBLAST v1.9. Reads were removed for weak V/J assignments (E-value above 1e-6), missing CDR3, stop codons, out-of-frame junctions, or ambiguous translated residues. V3J clonotypes were defined by identical inferred V gene, J gene, and CDR3 amino acid sequence. The percentage overlap between two repertoires was calculated by dividing the number of shared unique clonotypes by the size of the smaller repertoire. Richness of each repertoire was evaluated using RTK rarefaction, the Chao1 estimator, and Recon v2.1 estimates of unobserved clonotypes. OLGA was used to compute generation probabilities for all TCRbeta clonotypes that the gDNA method yielded from a handful of donors. The table comes from immuneACCESS by way of TCRdb, which keeps in-frame sequences with V and J called. Part of the clones is missing from these tables; in studies checked, under half for an unresolved V gene and the rest for unknown reasons. V and J calls and clone size are copied from that table; D and trimming were computed from the DNA. Recorded for this sample are over 700,000 clones; 72% of them occurred a single time. Under 2% of the sample is in the top ten clones.

The specimen sequenced was memory CD4+ T cells sorted from blood. The meaning of the sample's cell subset or site label: CD45RA-negative fraction. The TCR originated in a woman aged 25 to 39 in good health.

CDR3 region: CASSKPVGTTSPYEQYF. The sequenced DNA: TGTGCCAGCAGCAAACCAGTGGGGACCACTTCCCCCTACGAGCAGTACTTC. The chain links TRBV21-1 with TRBJ2-7. TRBV21-1 counts as a pseudogene. Counted from cysteine to phenylalanine, this CDR3 has 17 amino acids. Only CDR3 DNA is held: 51 bases, read in frame from base 1.